This T cell receptor beta chain originates from a study of regulatory T cells in long-lasting Graves disease. Regarding the study as a whole: TCR diversity was lower in persistent Graves' patients than in newly diagnosed ones.

TCR beta libraries were built with iRepertoire HTBI primers and Arm-PCR of CDR3 regions. TCRdb ran MiXCR on the multiplex PCR reads and lists one entry per CDR3 protein. The profile covers more than 450,000 distinct CDR3 sequences, with approximately 12% appearing a single time and roughly 8.2% taken by the ten largest. As regards this clonotype: The target antigen is unknown. This may stem from a read error, because a much larger clone lies one nucleotide away. The CDR3 end shows no conserved phenylalanine or tryptophan, and so a read error is likely.

The time point is: newly diagnosed GD, antithyroid drugs for less than 3 months. PBMC-extracted RNA yielded the TCR library. CDR1 and CDR2 from the germline V gene are MDHEN and SYDVKM. The CDR3 contains 15 residues. V was pared by 8 bases and J by 4 bases, with 20 bases between. Separately, the same data were catalogued under a study of T cells in Graves' hyperthyroidism and ophthalmopathy. This second study notes: An absence of ophthalmopathy progression within 18 months meant stable Graves' hyperthyroidism.

The sequenced sample was peripheral blood mononuclear cells (PBMCs), obtained at new diagnosis, from a patient treated with antithyroid drugs. This sequence joins TRBV28 and TRBJ1-1; D remains unclear. This TCR was sampled from a woman in her twenties or thirties with Graves disease. The DNA for the CDR3 is TGTGCCAGCCCTTCCCGGAGACCTTCAACCACTGAAGCTTTCTCT. Protein sequence: CASPSRRPSTTEAFS.